This TCR beta chain was found in a study of shared clonotypes between healthy human individuals. Study results and caveats: The rarefaction results pointed to incomplete sorted-subset sequencing despite large depth.

For this clone: Its specificity is not known.

Naive CD8 cells lacked CD45RO and underwent positive selection for CCR7, leaving out terminally differentiated effector memory CD45RA+ cells. Profiling relied on immunoSEQ multiplex PCR, and the TCRdb table lists in-frame clones only, not all of them. The table lists under 2,000,000 clones, approximately 95% of them singletons. The CDR3 has 14 residues. V was cut by 8 bases and J by 3 bases, with 14 bases left in between. Germline V gene data show CDR1 as SGHDN and CDR2 as FVKESK. The sample was naive CD8+ T cells sorted from blood. The V gene is TRBV14, the J gene TRBJ1-5, with a weak D call TRBD1 (5 bases). The source of this sequence is a man younger than 35 in good health. The CDR3 region has the DNA TGTGCCAGCGACTCCGGGACCCCCAATCAGCCCCAGCATTTT. Its translation is CASDSGTPNQPQHF.